The rows below give T cell receptor beta chains drawn from one sample of a study of Ad26.COV2.S vaccination and SARS-CoV-2 variants. Clones were read by immunoSEQ multiplex PCR, and TCRdb kept only the in-frame ones, dropping some. The table has around 300,000 clones, 88% seen once. The source material was peripheral blood, sampled in a trial of Ad26.COV2.S vaccine versus placebo. These receptors all come from a person aged 18-60 years who received the Ad26.COV2.S COVID-19 vaccine or a placebo. Both conserved end residues are part of each CDR3. A D gene is named only where the DNA matches it firmly. Clone size is given for some rows only: seen once, a few or many times, or a class if the clone is expanded.

j_gene,abundance,v_gene,d_gene,CDR3aa,CDR3nt
TRBJ1-2,.,TRBV13,.,CASSHSPRGGYGYTF,TGTGCCAGCAGCCACAGCCCCAGGGGCGGGTATGGCTACACCTTC
TRBJ1-5,.,TRBV27,.,CASSLDMSNQPQHF,TGTGCCAGCAGTTTAGACATGAGCAATCAGCCCCAGCATTTT
TRBJ1-6,few,TRBV7-6,.,CASSRDRHRNNSPLHF,TGTGCCAGCAGCAGAGACCGCCACCGGAATAATTCACCCCTCCACTTT
TRBJ1-1,few,TRBV10-3,.,CAIRRNEGTEAFF,TGTGCCATCAGGAGGAACGAGGGGACTGAAGCTTTCTTT
TRBJ2-7,.,TRBV6-2/TRBV6-3,.,CASSRYYEQYF,TGTGCCAGCAGTAGGTACTACGAGCAGTACTTC
TRBJ1-1,few,TRBV6-5,.,CASSYTGREAFF,TGTGCCAGCAGTTACACAGGGAGGGAAGCTTTCTTT
TRBJ2-3,.,TRBV9,TRBD2,CASNGGRDTDTQYF,TGTGCCAGCAATGGCGGGAGGGACACAGATACGCAGTATTTT
TRBJ2-7,.,TRBV21-1,.,CASALYEQYF,TGTGCCAGCGCTCTTTACGAGCAGTACTTC
TRBJ2-7,.,TRBV28,TRBD2,CASRAGGPTEQYF,TGTGCCAGCCGAGCGGGAGGGCCGACCGAGCAGTACTTC
TRBJ1-1,few,TRBV5-4,.,CASSLAGTRENTEAFF,TGTGCCAGCAGCTTGGCAGGGACAAGGGAGAACACTGAAGCTTTCTTT
TRBJ2-1,.,TRBV19,.,CASTKAPFEEQFF,TGTGCCAGTACCAAGGCCCCCTTTGAGGAGCAGTTCTTC
TRBJ2-7,.,TRBV30,TRBD1,CAWSGQGEQYF,TGTGCCTGGAGTGGACAGGGCGAGCAGTACTTC
TRBJ1-4,once,TRBV7-3,.,CASSRGGSEKLFF,TGTGCCAGCAGCCGGGGAGGGAGTGAAAAACTGTTTTTT
TRBJ1-1,.,TRBV9,.,CASSVVPGGGRDTEAFF,TGTGCCAGCAGCGTAGTTCCCGGGGGAGGTCGGGACACTGAAGCTTTCTTT
TRBJ1-2,.,TRBV9,TRBD1,CASSPGQGYGYTF,TGTGCCAGCAGCCCCGGACAGGGCTATGGCTACACCTTC
TRBJ1-3,.,TRBV5-1,.,CASSLVGIGNTIYF,TGCGCCAGCAGCTTGGTTGGGATCGGAAACACCATATATTTT
TRBJ2-2,.,TRBV5-1,.,CASSLNEGGTGELFF,TGCGCCAGCAGCTTAAACGAAGGGGGCACCGGGGAGCTGTTTTTT
TRBJ2-2,.,TRBV4-3,.,CASSQGYSRNTGELFF,TGCGCCAGCAGCCAAGGGTATAGCCGGAACACCGGGGAGCTGTTTTTT
TRBJ2-1,.,TRBV3-1/TRBV3-2,.,CASQNYNEQFF,TGTGCCAGCCAGAACTACAATGAGCAGTTCTTC
TRBJ1-1,.,TRBV2,.,CASSDGTWNTEAFF,TGTGCCAGCAGTGACGGGACATGGAACACTGAAGCTTTCTTT
TRBJ2-1,.,TRBV19,.,CATITTAGTYNEQFF,TGTGCCACGATCACTACAGCCGGGACCTACAATGAGCAGTTCTTC
TRBJ2-5,.,TRBV5-1,.,CASSSGTTTQETQYF,TGCGCCAGCAGCTCCGGGACGACAACTCAAGAGACCCAGTACTTC
TRBJ2-1,.,TRBV11-2,TRBD2,CASTPRGLAGGYNEQFF,TGTGCCAGCACCCCTAGGGGACTAGCGGGTGGCTACAATGAGCAGTTCTTC
TRBJ2-3,.,TRBV9,TRBD2,CASSIWGGSDTQYF,TGTGCCAGCTCGATCTGGGGCGGGAGCGATACGCAGTATTTT
TRBJ2-3,once,TRBV4-3,TRBD2,CASSQEVAGVSTDTQYF,TGCGCCAGCAGCCAAGAAGTGGCGGGGGTCAGCACAGATACGCAGTATTTT
TRBJ2-7,.,TRBV13,TRBD1,CASSPSDRESYEQYF,TGTGCCAGCAGCCCCTCCGACAGGGAAAGCTACGAGCAGTACTTC
TRBJ2-1,.,TRBV15,.,CATSSYGAHNEQFF,TGTGCCACCAGCTCCTACGGTGCCCACAATGAGCAGTTCTTC
TRBJ1-5,.,TRBV7-9,.,CASSAQGSNQPQHF,TGTGCCAGCAGCGCGCAGGGGTCTAATCAGCCCCAGCATTTT
TRBJ1-5,.,TRBV7-2,.,CASSWSNYSNQPQHF,TGTGCCAGCAGCTGGAGCAACTATAGCAATCAGCCCCAGCATTTT
TRBJ1-4,.,TRBV19,.,CASSIGQGTEKLFF,TGTGCCAGTAGTATTGGTCAGGGAACCGAAAAACTGTTTTTT
TRBJ2-5,.,TRBV3-1/TRBV3-2,.,CASSQDFAEETQYF,TGTGCCAGCAGCCAAGATTTTGCAGAAGAGACCCAGTACTTC
TRBJ1-1,.,TRBV12-5,TRBD1,CASGLAGTGGAEAFF,TGTGCTAGTGGTTTGGCGGGGACAGGGGGGGCTGAAGCTTTCTTT
TRBJ2-5,.,TRBV29-1,.,CSVGTRVTQYF,TGCAGCGTTGGTACAAGAGTGACCCAGTACTTC
TRBJ1-6,.,TRBV2,TRBD1,CASSRDSQFNSPLHF,TGTGCCAGCTCCCGGGACAGCCAATTTAATTCACCCCTCCACTTT
TRBJ1-4,.,TRBV6-2/TRBV6-3,.,CASSSLGTNEKLFF,TGTGCCAGCAGTTCCCTGGGGACTAATGAAAAACTGTTTTTT
TRBJ2-1,.,TRBV6-5,TRBD2,CASRRFGLAGGEQFF,TGTGCCAGCAGGAGATTTGGGCTAGCGGGGGGTGAGCAGTTCTTC
TRBJ1-2,.,TRBV7-2,.,CASSSSQDRFYGYTF,TGTGCCAGCAGCTCCTCCCAGGACAGATTCTATGGCTACACCTTC
TRBJ1-5,.,TRBV19,.,CASSIIRRGRGNQPQHF,TGTGCCAGTAGTATAATCCGCAGGGGTAGGGGCAATCAGCCCCAGCATTTT
TRBJ2-6,.,TRBV5-6,.,CASSFRDTQGRGANVLTF,TGTGCCAGCAGCTTTAGGGACACCCAAGGTCGTGGGGCCAACGTCCTGACTTTC
TRBJ1-4,.,TRBV28,.,CASSLVRGSTNEKLFF,TGTGCCAGCAGTTTAGTCAGGGGATCAACTAATGAAAAACTGTTTTTT
TRBJ1-1,.,TRBV15,TRBD1,CATSSGTGRSPEVFF,TGTGCCACCAGCAGTGGGACAGGGCGTTCCCCTGAAGTTTTCTTT
TRBJ2-3,few,TRBV6-5,.,CASSGGQGEVDTQYF,TGTGCCAGCAGCGGGGGGCAGGGGGAAGTAGATACGCAGTATTTT
TRBJ1-3,.,TRBV28,.,CASSLFGRVENTIYF,TGTGCCAGCAGTTTGTTTGGCAGGGTCGAAAACACCATATATTTT
TRBJ1-4,.,TRBV15,TRBD1,CATSSRMGQRGVPTNEKLFF,TGTGCCACCAGCAGTAGAATGGGACAGCGTGGCGTCCCAACTAATGAAAAACTGTTTTTT
TRBJ2-1,.,TRBV14,TRBD2,CASSPLGTSGYNEQFF,TGTGCCAGCAGCCCGCTAGGGACTAGCGGATACAATGAGCAGTTCTTC
TRBJ2-5,.,TRBV2,.,CASSEVGTDQETQYF,TGTGCCAGCAGTGAAGTGGGGACCGACCAAGAGACCCAGTACTTC
TRBJ1-2,once,TRBV6-5,TRBD1,CASSYSGQGILGYTF,TGTGCCAGCAGTTACTCGGGACAGGGAATACTTGGCTACACCTTC
TRBJ1-2,.,TRBV3-1/TRBV3-2,.,CASSQDRLKFNYGYTF,TGTGCCAGCAGCCAAGATCGACTGAAGTTTAACTATGGCTACACCTTC
TRBJ1-4,.,TRBV5-1,.,CASSLAQGSEKKLFF,TGCGCCAGCAGCTTGGCACAGGGCTCGGAGAAAAAACTGTTTTTT
TRBJ1-2,.,TRBV6-5,.,CASWAVQDYGYTF,TGTGCCAGCTGGGCCGTTCAGGACTATGGCTACACCTTC
TRBJ2-5,.,TRBV11-2,TRBD1,CASSLPPWDSQETQYF,TGTGCCAGCAGCTTACCACCCTGGGACAGCCAAGAGACCCAGTACTTC
TRBJ1-2,once,TRBV15,.,CATSRSSQGYGYTF,TGTGCCACCAGCAGAAGCTCGCAAGGCTATGGCTACACCTTC
TRBJ1-1,.,TRBV4-3,.,CASSQGKPLYDGNTEAFF,TGCGCCAGCAGCCAAGGAAAACCCCTGTACGACGGGAACACTGAAGCTTTCTTT